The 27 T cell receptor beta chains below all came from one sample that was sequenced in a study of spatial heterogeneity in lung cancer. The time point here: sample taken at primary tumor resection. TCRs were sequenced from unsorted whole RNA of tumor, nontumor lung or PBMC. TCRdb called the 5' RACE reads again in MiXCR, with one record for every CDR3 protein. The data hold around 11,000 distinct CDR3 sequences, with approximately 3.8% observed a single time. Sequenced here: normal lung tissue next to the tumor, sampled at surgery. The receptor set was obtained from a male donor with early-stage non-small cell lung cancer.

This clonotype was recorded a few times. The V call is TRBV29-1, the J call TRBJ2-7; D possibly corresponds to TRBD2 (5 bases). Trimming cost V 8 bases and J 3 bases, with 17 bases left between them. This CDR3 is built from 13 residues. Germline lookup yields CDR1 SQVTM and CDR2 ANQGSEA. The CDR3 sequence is CSLPAGVCYEQYF. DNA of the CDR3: TGCAGCCTCCCGGCCGGGGTATGCTACGAGCAGTACTTC.

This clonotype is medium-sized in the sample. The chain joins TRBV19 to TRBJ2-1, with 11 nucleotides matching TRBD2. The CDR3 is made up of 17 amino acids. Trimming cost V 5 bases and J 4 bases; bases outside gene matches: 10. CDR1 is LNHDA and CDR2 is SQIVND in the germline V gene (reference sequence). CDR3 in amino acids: CASSLTSGRGRYNEQFF. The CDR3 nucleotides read TGTGCCAGTAGTTTAACTAGCGGGAGAGGAAGATACAATGAGCAGTTCTTC.

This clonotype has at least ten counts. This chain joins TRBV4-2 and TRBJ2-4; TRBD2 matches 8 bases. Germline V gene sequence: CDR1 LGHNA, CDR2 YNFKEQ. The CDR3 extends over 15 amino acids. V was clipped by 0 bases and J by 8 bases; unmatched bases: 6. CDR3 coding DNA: TGTGCCAGCAGCCAAGAGCCGGGGGGGCCGGACATTCAGTACTTC. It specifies CASSQEPGGPDIQYF.

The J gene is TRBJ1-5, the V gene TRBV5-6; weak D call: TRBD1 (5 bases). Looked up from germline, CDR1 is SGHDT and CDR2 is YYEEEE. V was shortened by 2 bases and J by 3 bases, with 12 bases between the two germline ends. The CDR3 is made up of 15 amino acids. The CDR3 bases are TGTGCCAGCAGCTTAACGGGGGGTTACAATCAGCCCCAGCATTTT. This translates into CASSLTGGYNQPQHF.

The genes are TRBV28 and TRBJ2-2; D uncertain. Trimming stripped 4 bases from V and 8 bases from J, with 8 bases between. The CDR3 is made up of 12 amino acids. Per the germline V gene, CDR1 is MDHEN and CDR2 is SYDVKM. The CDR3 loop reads CASSSPPGELFF. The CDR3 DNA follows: TGTGCCAGCAGTTCCCCCCCGGGGGAGCTGTTTTTT.

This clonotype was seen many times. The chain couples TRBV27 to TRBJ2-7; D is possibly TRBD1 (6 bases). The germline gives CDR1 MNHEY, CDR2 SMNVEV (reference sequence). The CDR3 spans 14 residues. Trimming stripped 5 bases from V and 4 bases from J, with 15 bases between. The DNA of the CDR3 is TGTGCCAGCAGTCACCAATATACAGGGTACGAGCAGTACTTC. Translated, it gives CASSHQYTGYEQYF.

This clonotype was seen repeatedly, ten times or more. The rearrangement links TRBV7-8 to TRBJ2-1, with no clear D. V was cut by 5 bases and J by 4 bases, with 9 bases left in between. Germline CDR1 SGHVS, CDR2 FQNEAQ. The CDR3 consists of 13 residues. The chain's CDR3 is CASSPTAYNEQFF. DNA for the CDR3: TGTGCCAGCAGCCCCACAGCATACAATGAGCAGTTCTTC.

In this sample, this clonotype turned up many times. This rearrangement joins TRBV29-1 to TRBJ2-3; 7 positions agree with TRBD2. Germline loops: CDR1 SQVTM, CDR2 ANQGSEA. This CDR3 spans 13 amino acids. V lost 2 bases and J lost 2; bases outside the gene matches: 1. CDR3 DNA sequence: TGCAGCGTTGAAAGCGGGGTCACAGATACGCAGTATTTT. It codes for CSVESGVTDTQYF.

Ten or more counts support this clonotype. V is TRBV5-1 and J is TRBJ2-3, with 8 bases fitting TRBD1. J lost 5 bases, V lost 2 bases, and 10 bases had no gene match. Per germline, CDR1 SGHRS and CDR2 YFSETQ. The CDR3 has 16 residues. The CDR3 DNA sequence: TGCGCCAGCAGCTTAGACAGTGGACAGGGAGGAGATACGCAGTATTTT. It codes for CASSLDSGQGGDTQYF.

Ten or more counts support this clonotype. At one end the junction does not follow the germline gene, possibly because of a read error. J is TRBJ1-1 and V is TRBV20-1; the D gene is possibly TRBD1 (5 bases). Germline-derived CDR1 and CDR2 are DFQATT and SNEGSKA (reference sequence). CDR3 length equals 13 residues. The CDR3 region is CSASYRTEGNPKF. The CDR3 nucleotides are TGCAGTGCTAGTTACCGTACGGAGGGGAACCCTAAGTTT.

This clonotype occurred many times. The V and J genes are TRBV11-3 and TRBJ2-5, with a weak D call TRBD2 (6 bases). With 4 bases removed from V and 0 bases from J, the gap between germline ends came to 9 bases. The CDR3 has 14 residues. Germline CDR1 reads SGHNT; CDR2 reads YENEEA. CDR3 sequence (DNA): TGTGCCAGCAGCTCTTGGGAGGACCAAGAGACCCAGTACTTC. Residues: CASSSWEDQETQYF.

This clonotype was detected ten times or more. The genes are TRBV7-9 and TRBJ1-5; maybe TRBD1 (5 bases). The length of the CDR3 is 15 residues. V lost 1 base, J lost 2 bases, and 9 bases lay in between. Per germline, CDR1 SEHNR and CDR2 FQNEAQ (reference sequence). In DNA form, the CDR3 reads TGTGCCAGCAGCTTAGAGGGACCGCGCAATCAGCCCCAGCATTTT. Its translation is CASSLEGPRNQPQHF. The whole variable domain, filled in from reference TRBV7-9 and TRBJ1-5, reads DTGVSQNPRHKITKRGQNVTFRCDPISEHNRLYWYRQTLGQGPEFLTYFQNEAQLEKSRLLSDRFSAERPKGSFSTLEIQRTEQGDSAMYLCASSLEGPRNQPQHFGDGTRLSIL.

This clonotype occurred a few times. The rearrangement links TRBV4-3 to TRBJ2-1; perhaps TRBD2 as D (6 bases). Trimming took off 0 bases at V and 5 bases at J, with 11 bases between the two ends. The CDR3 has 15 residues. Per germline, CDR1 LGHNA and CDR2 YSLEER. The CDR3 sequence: CASSQEAAGNNEQFF. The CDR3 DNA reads TGCGCCAGCAGCCAAGAGGCCGCGGGGAACAATGAGCAGTTCTTC.

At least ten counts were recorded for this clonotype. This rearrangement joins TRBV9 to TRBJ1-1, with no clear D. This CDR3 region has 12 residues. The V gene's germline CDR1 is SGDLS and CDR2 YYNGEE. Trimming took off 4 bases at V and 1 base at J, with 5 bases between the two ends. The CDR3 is CASSKANTEAFF. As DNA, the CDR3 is TGTGCCAGCAGCAAAGCGAACACTGAAGCTTTCTTT.

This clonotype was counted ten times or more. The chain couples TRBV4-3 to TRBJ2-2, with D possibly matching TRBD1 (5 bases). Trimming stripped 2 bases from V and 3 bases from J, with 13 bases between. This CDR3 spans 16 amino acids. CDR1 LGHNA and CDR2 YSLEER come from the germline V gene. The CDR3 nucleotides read TGCGCCAGCAGCCAACTAGTGACAGTAGACACCGGGGAGCTGTTTTTT. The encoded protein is CASSQLVTVDTGELFF.

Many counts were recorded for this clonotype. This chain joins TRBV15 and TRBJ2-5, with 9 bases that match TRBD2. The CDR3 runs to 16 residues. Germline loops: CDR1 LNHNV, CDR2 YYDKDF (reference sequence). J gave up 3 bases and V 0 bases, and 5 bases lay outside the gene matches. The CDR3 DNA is TGTGCCACCAGCAGAGATGATAAGCGGGGGGAAGAGACCCAGTACTTC. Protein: CATSRDDKRGEETQYF.

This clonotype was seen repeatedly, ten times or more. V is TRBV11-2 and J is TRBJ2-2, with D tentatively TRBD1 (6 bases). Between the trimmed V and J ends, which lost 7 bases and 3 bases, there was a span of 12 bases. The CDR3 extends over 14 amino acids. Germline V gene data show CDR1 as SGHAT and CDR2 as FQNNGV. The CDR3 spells CASIKDRHTGELFF. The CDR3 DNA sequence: TGTGCCAGCATAAAAGACAGGCACACCGGGGAGCTGTTTTTT.

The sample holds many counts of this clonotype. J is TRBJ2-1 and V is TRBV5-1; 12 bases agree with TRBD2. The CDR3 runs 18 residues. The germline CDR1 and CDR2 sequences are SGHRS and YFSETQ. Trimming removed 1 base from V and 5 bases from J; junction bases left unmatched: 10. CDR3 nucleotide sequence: TGCGCCAGCAGCTTGTGGTTGGGGCGGACTAGCGGGAACAATGAGCAGTTCTTC. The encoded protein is CASSLWLGRTSGNNEQFF.

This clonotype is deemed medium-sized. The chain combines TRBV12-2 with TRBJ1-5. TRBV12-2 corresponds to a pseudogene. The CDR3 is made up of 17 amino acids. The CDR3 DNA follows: TGTGCAAGTCGCTTAGCGCTCGGGCAGAGGAGAACTCAGCCCCAGCATTTT. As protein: CASRLALGQRRTQPQHF.

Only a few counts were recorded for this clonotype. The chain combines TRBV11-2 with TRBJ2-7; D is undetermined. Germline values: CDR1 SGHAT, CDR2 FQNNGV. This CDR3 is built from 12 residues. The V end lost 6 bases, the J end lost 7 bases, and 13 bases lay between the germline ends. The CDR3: CASRLRGTEQYF. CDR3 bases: TGTGCCAGCAGGCTTAGAGGAACAGAGCAGTACTTC.

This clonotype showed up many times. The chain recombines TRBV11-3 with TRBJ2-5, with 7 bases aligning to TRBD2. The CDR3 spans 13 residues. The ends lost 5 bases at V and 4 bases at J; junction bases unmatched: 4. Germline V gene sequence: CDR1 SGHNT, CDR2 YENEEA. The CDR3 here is CASSRDYRETQYF. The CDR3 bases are TGTGCCAGCAGCCGGGACTATCGAGAGACCCAGTACTTC.

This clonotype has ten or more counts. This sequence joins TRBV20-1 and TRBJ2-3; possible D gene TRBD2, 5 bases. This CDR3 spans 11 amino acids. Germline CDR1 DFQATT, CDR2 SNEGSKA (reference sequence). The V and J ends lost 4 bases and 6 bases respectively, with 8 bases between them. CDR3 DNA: TGCAGTGCTAAAAGAGGGGATACGCAGTATTTT. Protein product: CSAKRGDTQYF.

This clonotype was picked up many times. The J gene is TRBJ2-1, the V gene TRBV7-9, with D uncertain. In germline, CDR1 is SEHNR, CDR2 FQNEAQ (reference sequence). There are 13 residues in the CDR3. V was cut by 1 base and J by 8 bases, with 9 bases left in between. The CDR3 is CASSLGVLDEQFF. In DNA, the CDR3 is TGTGCCAGCAGCTTAGGGGTCCTAGATGAGCAGTTCTTC.

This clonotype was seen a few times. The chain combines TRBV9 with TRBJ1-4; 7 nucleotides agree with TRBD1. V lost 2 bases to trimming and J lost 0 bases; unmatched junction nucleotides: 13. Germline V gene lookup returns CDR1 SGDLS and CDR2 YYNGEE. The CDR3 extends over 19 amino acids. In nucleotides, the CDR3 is TGTGCCAGCAGCGTTTATCCGGTTGACAGGGTGTCAACTAATGAAAAACTGTTTTTT. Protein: CASSVYPVDRVSTNEKLFF. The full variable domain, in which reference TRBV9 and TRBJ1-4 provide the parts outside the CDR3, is DSGVTQTPKHLITATGQRVTLRCSPRSGDLSVYWYQQSLDQGLQFLIQYYNGEERAKGNILERFSAQQFPDLHSELNLSSLELGDSALYFCASSVYPVDRVSTNEKLFFGSGTQLSVL.

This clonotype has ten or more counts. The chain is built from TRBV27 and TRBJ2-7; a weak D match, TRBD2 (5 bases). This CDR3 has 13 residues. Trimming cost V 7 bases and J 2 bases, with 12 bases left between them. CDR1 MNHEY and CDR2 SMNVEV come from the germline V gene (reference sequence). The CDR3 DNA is TGTGCCAGCATGCGAGCGGCGGCCTACGAGCAGTACTTC. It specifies CASMRAAAYEQYF.

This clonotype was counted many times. DNA for the CDR3: TGTGCCAGCAGACCTTACACCGGCGGGAATCAGCCCCAGCATTTT. This encodes CASRPYTGGNQPQHF. The V call is TRBV6-5, the J call TRBJ1-5; D is uncertain. Trimming shortened V by 6 bases and J by 4 bases, and 16 bases separated the two germline ends. The germline V gene encodes CDR1 MNHEY and CDR2 SVGAGI. The CDR3 is 15 amino acids.

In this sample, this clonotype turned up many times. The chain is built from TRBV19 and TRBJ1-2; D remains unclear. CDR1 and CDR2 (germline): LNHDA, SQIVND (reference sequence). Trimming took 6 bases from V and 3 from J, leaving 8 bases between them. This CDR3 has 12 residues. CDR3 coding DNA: TGTGCCAGTAGAGGACGAGACTATGGCTACACCTTC. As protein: CASRGRDYGYTF.